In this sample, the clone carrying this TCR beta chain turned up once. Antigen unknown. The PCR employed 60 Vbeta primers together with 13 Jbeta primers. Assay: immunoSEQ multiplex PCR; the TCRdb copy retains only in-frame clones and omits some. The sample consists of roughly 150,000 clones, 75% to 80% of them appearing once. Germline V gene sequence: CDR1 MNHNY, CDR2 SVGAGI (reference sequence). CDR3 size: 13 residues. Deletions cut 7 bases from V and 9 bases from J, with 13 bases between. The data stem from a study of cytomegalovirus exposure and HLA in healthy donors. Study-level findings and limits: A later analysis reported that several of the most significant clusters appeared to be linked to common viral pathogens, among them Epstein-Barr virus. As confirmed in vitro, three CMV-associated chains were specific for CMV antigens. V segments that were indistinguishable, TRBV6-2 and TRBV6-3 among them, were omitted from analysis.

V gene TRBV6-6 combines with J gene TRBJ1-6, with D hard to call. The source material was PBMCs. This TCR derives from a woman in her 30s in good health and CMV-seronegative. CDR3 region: CASIPEAGSPLHF. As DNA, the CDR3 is TGTGCCAGCATCCCCGAGGCCGGTTCACCCCTCCACTTT.